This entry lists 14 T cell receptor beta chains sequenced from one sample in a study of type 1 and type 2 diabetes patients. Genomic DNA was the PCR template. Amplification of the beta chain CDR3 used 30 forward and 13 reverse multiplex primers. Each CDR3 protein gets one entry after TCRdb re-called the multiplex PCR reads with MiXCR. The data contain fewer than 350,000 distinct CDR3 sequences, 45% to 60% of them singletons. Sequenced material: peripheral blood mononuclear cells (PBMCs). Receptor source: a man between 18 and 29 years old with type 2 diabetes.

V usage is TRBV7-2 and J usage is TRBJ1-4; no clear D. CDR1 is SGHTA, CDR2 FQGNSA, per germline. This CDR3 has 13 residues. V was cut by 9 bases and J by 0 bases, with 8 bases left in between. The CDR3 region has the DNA TGTGCCAGTTCTACAGCAACTAATGAAAAACTGTTTTTT. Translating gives CASSTATNEKLFF.

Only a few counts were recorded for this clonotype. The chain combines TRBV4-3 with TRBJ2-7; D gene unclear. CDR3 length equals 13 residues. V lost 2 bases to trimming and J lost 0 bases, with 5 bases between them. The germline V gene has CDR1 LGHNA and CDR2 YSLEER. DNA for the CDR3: TGCGCCAGCAGCCAATGGGGCTCCTACGAGCAGTACTTC. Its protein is CASSQWGSYEQYF.

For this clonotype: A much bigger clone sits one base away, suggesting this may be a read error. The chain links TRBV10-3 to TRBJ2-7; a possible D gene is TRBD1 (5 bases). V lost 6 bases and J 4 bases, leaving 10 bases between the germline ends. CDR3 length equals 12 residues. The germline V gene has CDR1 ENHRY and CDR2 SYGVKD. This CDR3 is CAISGKGYEQYF. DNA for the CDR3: TGTGCCATCAGCGGCAAGGGGTACGAGCAGTACTTC.

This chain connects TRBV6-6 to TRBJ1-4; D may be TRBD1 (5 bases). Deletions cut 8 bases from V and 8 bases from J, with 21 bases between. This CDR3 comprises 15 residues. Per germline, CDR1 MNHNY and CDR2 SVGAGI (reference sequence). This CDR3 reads CASEGGHGTAEKLFF. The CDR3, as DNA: TGTGCCAGCGAGGGCGGGCATGGGACCGCGGAAAAACTGTTTTTT.

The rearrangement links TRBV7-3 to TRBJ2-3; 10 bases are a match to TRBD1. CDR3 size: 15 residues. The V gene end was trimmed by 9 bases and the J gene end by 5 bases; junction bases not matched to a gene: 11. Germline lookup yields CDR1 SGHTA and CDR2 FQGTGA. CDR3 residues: CASTRQGALLDTQYF. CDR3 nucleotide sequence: TGTGCCAGTACCCGACAGGGGGCGTTGTTAGATACGCAGTATTTT.

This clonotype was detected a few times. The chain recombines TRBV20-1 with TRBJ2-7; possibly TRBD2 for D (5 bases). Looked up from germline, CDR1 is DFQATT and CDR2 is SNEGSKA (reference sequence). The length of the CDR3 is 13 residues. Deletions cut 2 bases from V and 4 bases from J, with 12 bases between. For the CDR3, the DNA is TGCAGTGCTAGAAGGAGGCTGGAGTACGAGCAGTACTTC. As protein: CSARRRLEYEQYF.

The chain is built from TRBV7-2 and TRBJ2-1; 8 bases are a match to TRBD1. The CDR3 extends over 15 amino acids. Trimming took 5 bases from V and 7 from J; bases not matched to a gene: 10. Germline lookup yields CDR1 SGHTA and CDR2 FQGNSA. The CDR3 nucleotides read TGTGCCAGCAGCGCTCAGGGGGCGCGATTGAATGAGCAGTTCTTC. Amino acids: CASSAQGARLNEQFF.

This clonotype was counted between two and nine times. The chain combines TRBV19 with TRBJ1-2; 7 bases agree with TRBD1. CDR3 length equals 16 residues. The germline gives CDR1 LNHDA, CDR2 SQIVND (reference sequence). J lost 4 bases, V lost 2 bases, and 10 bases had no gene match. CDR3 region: CASSISPTGTGYGYTF. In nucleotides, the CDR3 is TGTGCCAGTAGTATATCCCCGACAGGGACGGGCTATGGCTACACCTTC.

The CDR3: CASSQRGFHEQYF. The CDR3 DNA is TGTGCCAGCAGCCAAAGAGGGTTCCACGAGCAGTACTTC. This rearrangement joins TRBV13 to TRBJ2-7, with a tentative D call TRBD2 (5 bases). This CDR3 contains 13 residues. With 5 bases removed from V and 5 bases from J, the gap between germline ends came to 13 bases. Germline assignment: CDR1 PRHDT and CDR2 FYEKMQ (reference sequence).

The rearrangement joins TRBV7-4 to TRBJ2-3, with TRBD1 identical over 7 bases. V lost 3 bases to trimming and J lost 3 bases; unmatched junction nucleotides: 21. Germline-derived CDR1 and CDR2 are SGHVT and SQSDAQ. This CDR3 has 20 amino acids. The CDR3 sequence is CASSFTKGSRLQGLTDTQYF. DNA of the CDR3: TGTGCCAGCAGCTTTACTAAAGGTAGTAGGTTACAGGGGCTAACAGATACGCAGTATTTT.

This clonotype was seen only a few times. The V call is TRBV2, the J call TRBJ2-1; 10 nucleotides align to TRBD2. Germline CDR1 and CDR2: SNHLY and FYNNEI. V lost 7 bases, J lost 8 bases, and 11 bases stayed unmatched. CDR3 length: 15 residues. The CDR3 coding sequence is TGTGCCAGCACCGAGGGTAGCGGGAGGACGGATGAGCAGTTCTTC. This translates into CASTEGSGRTDEQFF.

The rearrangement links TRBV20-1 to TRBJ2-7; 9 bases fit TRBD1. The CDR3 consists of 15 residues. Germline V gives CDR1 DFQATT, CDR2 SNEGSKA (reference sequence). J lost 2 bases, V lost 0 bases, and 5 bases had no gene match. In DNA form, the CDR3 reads TGCAGTGCTAGAGATCGGGACAGGGTAACCTACGAGCAGTACTTC. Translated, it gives CSARDRDRVTYEQYF.

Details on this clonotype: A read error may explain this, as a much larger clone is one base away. The CDR3 protein is CAWSGSGEQHF. CDR3 nucleotide sequence: TGTGCCTGGAGTGGGTCCGGAGAGCAGCACTTC. The chain uses TRBV30 and TRBJ2-7, with D uncertain. Per the germline V gene, CDR1 is GTSNPN and CDR2 is SVGIG (reference sequence). The CDR3 is 11 amino acids.

CDR3 amino acids: CSARADRAYEQYF. The CDR3 nucleotides read TGCAGTGCTAGAGCCGACAGGGCCTACGAGCAGTACTTC. The chain links TRBV20-1 to TRBJ2-7; 7 positions agree with TRBD1. Germline V gene data show CDR1 as DFQATT and CDR2 as SNEGSKA (reference sequence). The trim removed 1 base at V and 2 bases at J, leaving 2 bases unmatched. This CDR3 region has 13 residues.